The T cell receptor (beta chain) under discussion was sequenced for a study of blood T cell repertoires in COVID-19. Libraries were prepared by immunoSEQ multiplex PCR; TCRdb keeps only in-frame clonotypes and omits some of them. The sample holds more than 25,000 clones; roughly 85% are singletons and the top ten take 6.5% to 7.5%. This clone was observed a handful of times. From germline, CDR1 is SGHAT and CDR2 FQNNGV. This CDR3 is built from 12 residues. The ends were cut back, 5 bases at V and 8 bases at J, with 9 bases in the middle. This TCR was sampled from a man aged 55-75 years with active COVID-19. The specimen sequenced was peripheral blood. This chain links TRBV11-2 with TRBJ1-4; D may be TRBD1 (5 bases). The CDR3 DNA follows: TGTGCCAGCAGCAAACAGGCAGAAAAACTGTTTTTT. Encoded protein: CASSKQAEKLFF.